These 23 T cell receptor beta chains share one sample of origin, sequenced in a study of blood T cell repertoires in COVID-19. TCRdb's copy holds only in-frame clones and misses some; the assay was immunoSEQ multiplex PCR. The sample carries about 170,000 clones, around 82% recorded once. Sequencing input: peripheral blood. The receptors derive from a woman in her 70s who had recovered from COVID-19.

V gene TRBV28 combines with J gene TRBJ2-3; no clear D gene. Germline CDR1 reads MDHEN; CDR2 reads SYDVKM. CDR3 length equals 12 residues. The V gene lost 5 bases and the J gene lost 8 bases, with 11 bases spanning the gap. CDR3 in DNA: TGTGCCAGCAGTCCGTCAATGGCTACGCAGTATTTT. This translates into CASSPSMATQYF.

The chain uses TRBV12-3 or TRBV12-4 and TRBJ1-3, with a possible D match to TRBD1 (6 bases). V was clipped by 6 bases and J by 4 bases, with 10 bases between them. The CDR3 covers 13 residues. This chain's CDR3 is CASSADRGNTIYF. In DNA form, the CDR3 reads TGTGCCAGCAGCGCCGACAGGGGAAACACCATATATTTT.

This clone has just a few counts. The V gene is TRBV10-1, the J gene TRBJ1-1; D remains unclear. CDR1 is WNHNN, CDR2 SYGVQD, per germline (reference sequence). The CDR3 is 13 residues long. Trimming left V 3 bases short and J 1 base short, with 6 bases between. The CDR3 DNA reads TGCGCCAGCAGTGAACAGAGGAACACTGAAGCTTTCTTT. Protein product: CASSEQRNTEAFF.

The chain is built from TRBV2 and TRBJ2-3, with no clear D. Germline V gene data show CDR1 as SNHLY and CDR2 as FYNNEI. The CDR3 has 11 residues. Trimming removed 7 bases from V and 3 bases from J, with 5 bases in between. The CDR3 bases are TGTGCCAGCACACAAACAGATACGCAGTATTTT. This sequence encodes CASTQTDTQYF.

This sequence joins TRBV18 and TRBJ1-2, with D possibly matching TRBD1 (6 bases). V shed 3 bases and J shed 2 bases, with 13 bases lying between them. Germline loops: CDR1 KGHSH, CDR2 LQKENI. CDR3 length: 15 amino acids. CDR3 loop: CASSPARTENYGYTF. Here the CDR3 DNA reads TGTGCCAGCTCACCCGCCCGGACAGAAAACTATGGCTACACCTTC.

The CDR3 region is CAISEPGGTGNTDTQYF. CDR3 nucleotide sequence: TGTGCCATCAGTGAGCCGGGGGGGACAGGGAACACAGATACGCAGTATTTT. This chain connects TRBV10-3 to TRBJ2-3; perhaps TRBD1 as D (9 bases). The CDR3 totals 17 residues. Germline CDR1 is ENHRY and CDR2 is SYGVKD. Trimming took 2 bases from V and 2 from J, leaving 17 bases between them.

The chain uses TRBV6-5 and TRBJ1-4, with 10 bases matching TRBD1. Germline-derived CDR1 and CDR2 are MNHEY and SVGAGI. This CDR3 contains 14 residues. V lost 7 bases, J lost 6 bases, and 5 bases stayed unmatched. Here the CDR3 reads CASKRGTGDEKLFF. The CDR3 DNA reads TGTGCCAGCAAAAGGGGGACAGGGGATGAAAAACTGTTTTTT.

The rearrangement joins TRBV27 to TRBJ1-5, with D unresolved. Per germline, CDR1 MNHEY and CDR2 SMNVEV (reference sequence). V was clipped by 3 bases and J by 6 bases, with 12 bases between them. This CDR3 is 14 amino acids long. The CDR3 is CASSFARGSQPQHF. CDR3 DNA: TGTGCCAGCAGTTTCGCTCGGGGAAGTCAGCCCCAGCATTTT.

This rearrangement joins TRBV30 to TRBJ1-4, with D uncertain. The CDR3 totals 14 residues. V was shortened by 0 bases and J by 8 bases, with 13 bases between the two germline ends. CDR1 is GTSNPN and CDR2 is SVGIG in the germline V gene (reference sequence). In DNA form, the CDR3 reads TGTGCCTGGAGTGTACTGGGCCGCAGCGAAAAACTGTTTTTT. Protein product: CAWSVLGRSEKLFF.

The CDR3: CASSPDTAYEQYF. The DNA of the CDR3 is TGTGCCAGCAGCCCGGACACCGCCTACGAGCAGTACTTC. The J gene is TRBJ2-7, the V gene TRBV5-4; weak D call: TRBD1 (5 bases). The germline gives CDR1 SGHNT, CDR2 YYREEE (reference sequence). The germline V and J ends were trimmed by 4 bases and 2 bases, with 10 bases remaining between them. This CDR3 spans 13 amino acids.

This clone has just one count. The chain combines TRBV11-2 with TRBJ1-2, with D maybe TRBD1 (5 bases). Germline-derived CDR1 and CDR2 are SGHAT and FQNNGV. The length of the CDR3 is 14 residues. V lost 7 bases to trimming and J lost 3 bases, with 15 bases between them. In DNA, the CDR3 is TGTGCCAGCATGGGCTGGGGGGGGTACTATGGCTACACCTTC. Translation gives CASMGWGGYYGYTF.

As for this clone: This same CDR3 is encoded by further DNA sequences in the sample. The CDR3 DNA reads TGTGCCAGCTCGCCTCGGGAGACCCAGTACTTC. It encodes CASSPRETQYF. This chain connects TRBV18 to TRBJ2-5; D is unresolved. V lost 6 bases, J lost 5 bases, and 7 bases lay in between. The CDR3 is 11 residues long. Germline CDR1 KGHSH, CDR2 LQKENI.

The V call is TRBV7-2, the J call TRBJ1-2; D perhaps matches TRBD1 (5 bases). The CDR3 runs to 14 residues. CDR1 is SGHTA and CDR2 is FQGNSA in the germline V gene. V shed 5 bases and J shed 0 bases, with 10 bases lying between them. This CDR3 reads CASSKGLANYGYTF. The CDR3 nucleotides are TGTGCCAGCAGCAAGGGGTTAGCTAACTATGGCTACACCTTC.

Only one count was recorded for this clone. The sample has other DNA sequences that encode this CDR3 too. V and J are TRBV4-1 and TRBJ2-4, with 11 nucleotides matching TRBD2. Trimming at V came to 0 bases and at J to 0 bases, leaving 1 base not matched to a gene. Germline V gene lookup returns CDR1 MGHRA and CDR2 YSYEKL. This CDR3 has 17 amino acids. CDR3: CASSQDGTSGAKNIQYF. The CDR3 DNA follows: TGCGCCAGCAGCCAAGATGGGACTAGCGGAGCCAAAAACATTCAGTACTTC.

The genes are TRBV11-3 and TRBJ2-1, with D maybe TRBD1 (6 bases). CDR3 size: 15 residues. From germline, CDR1 is SGHNT and CDR2 YENEEA. The V and J ends lost 4 bases and 0 bases respectively, with 10 bases between them. CDR3 residues: CASSWTASSYNEQFF. The CDR3 bases are TGTGCCAGCAGCTGGACAGCTTCCTCCTACAATGAGCAGTTCTTC.

V and J are TRBV27 and TRBJ2-2, with TRBD1 identical over 9 bases. The CDR3 is 16 amino acids. The germline CDR1 and CDR2 sequences are MNHEY and SMNVEV (reference sequence). V gave up 10 bases and J gave up 5 bases; unmatched junction bases: 14. The CDR3 DNA sequence: TGTGCCACTCAACGACAGGGGGGGACAGTAACCGGGGAGCTGTTTTTT. It encodes CATQRQGGTVTGELFF.

This clone was detected only once. The chain carries TRBV6-5 and TRBJ1-1; D is ambiguous. This CDR3 comprises 15 residues. Looked up from germline, CDR1 is MNHEY and CDR2 is SVGAGI. V was trimmed by 0 bases and J by 5 bases, leaving 13 bases between them. In DNA, the CDR3 is TGTGCCAGCAGTTACTCGGGAGTCTGGAAAACTGAAGCTTTCTTT. Protein product: CASSYSGVWKTEAFF.

This clone was detected only once. CDR3 DNA: TGTGCCAGCTCCTCCAGGGACAGACTCCAGTACGAGCAGTACTTC. This sequence encodes CASSSRDRLQYEQYF. This rearrangement joins TRBV18 to TRBJ2-7, with TRBD1 identical over 7 bases. Germline CDR1 reads KGHSH; CDR2 reads LQKENI. This CDR3 has 15 amino acids. The ends lost 6 bases at V and 4 bases at J; junction bases unmatched: 12. Based on the CDR3 plus reference TRBV18 and TRBJ2-7, the full variable domain is NAGVMQNPRHLVRRRGQEARLRCSPMKGHSHVYWYRQLPEEGLKFMVYLQKENIIDESGMPKERFSAEFPKEGPSILRIQQVVRGDSAAYFCASSSRDRLQYEQYFGPGTRLTVT.

The rearrangement uses TRBV4-1 and TRBJ1-5, with a tentative D call TRBD1 (5 bases). The CDR3 contains 15 residues. The V and J ends lost 3 bases and 2 bases respectively, with 11 bases between them. Germline V lookup: CDR1 MGHRA, CDR2 YSYEKL. The CDR3 is CASSQADSRNQPQHF. CDR3 DNA sequence: TGCGCCAGCAGCCAGGCCGACAGTCGCAATCAGCCCCAGCATTTT.

The sample holds a few counts of this clone. The chain uses TRBV5-1 and TRBJ2-1; 9 bases line up with TRBD2. The germline CDR1 and CDR2 sequences are SGHRS and YFSETQ. There are 15 residues in the CDR3. The V gene end was trimmed by 1 base and the J gene end by 5 bases; junction bases not matched to a gene: 4. CDR3 DNA sequence: TGCGCCAGCAGCTTGCAGGGACTAGCCGACAATGAGCAGTTCTTC. Translating it yields CASSLQGLADNEQFF.

The rearrangement links TRBV18 to TRBJ1-1; 9 nucleotides line up with TRBD1. The CDR3 has 15 amino acids. Per germline, CDR1 KGHSH and CDR2 LQKENI. J gave up 1 base and V 6 bases, and 6 bases lay outside the gene matches. The CDR3: CASSRDRGGNTEAFF. For the CDR3, the DNA is TGTGCCAGCTCGCGCGACAGGGGGGGGAACACTGAAGCTTTCTTT.

The chain couples TRBV27 to TRBJ2-1; the match to TRBD2 covers 11 bases. From germline, CDR1 is MNHEY and CDR2 SMNVEV (reference sequence). CDR3 length equals 17 residues. With V trimmed by 3 bases and J by 6 bases, 10 bases remained unmatched. This CDR3 reads CASSFRIAGGPRNEQFF. The CDR3 bases are TGTGCCAGCAGTTTCCGCATAGCGGGAGGGCCCCGCAATGAGCAGTTCTTC.

This clone was picked up one time. V usage is TRBV7-6 and J usage is TRBJ1-4; D gene uncertain. The CDR3 spans 15 residues. The V end lost 5 bases, the J end lost 0 bases, and 10 bases lay between the germline ends. CDR1 and CDR2 from the germline V gene are SGHVS and FNYEAQ. The CDR3 bases are TGTGCCAGCAGCCGTTACAGATCAACTAATGAAAAACTGTTTTTT. Its translation is CASSRYRSTNEKLFF.